The rows below give T cell receptor beta chains drawn from one sample of a study of Ad26.COV2.S vaccination and SARS-CoV-2 variants. Using immunoSEQ multiplex PCR, the repertoire was profiled, and TCRdb retains in-frame clones only, with some absent. The data show 320,000 or so clones, 85% to 90% seen once. Sequences were derived from peripheral blood, sampled in a trial of Ad26.COV2.S vaccine versus placebo. These receptors originate from a person between 18 and 60 years old who received the Ad26.COV2.S COVID-19 vaccine or a placebo. Both conserved end residues are part of each CDR3. The D gene is left open where the match is weak. Clone size appears in some rows only: once, few, many, or a class for an expanded clone.

TRBV10-3	-	TRBD2	TRBJ2-3	CAISGTTSGGDRPQYF	TGTGCCATCAGTGGGACGACTAGCGGGGGGGACCGGCCGCAGTATTTT
TRBV5-6	once	-	TRBJ1-1	CASSFSLQNTEAFF	TGTGCCAGCAGCTTTTCGCTGCAAAACACTGAAGCTTTCTTT
TRBV3-1/TRBV3-2	-	TRBD1	TRBJ1-5	CASSLTGTGDVHF	TGTGCCAGCAGCCTGACCGGGACAGGGGATGTGCATTTT
TRBV5-4	-	TRBD2	TRBJ2-3	CASSRAGGPSDTQYF	TGTGCCAGCAGTCGTGCGGGAGGGCCATCAGATACGCAGTATTTT
TRBV7-9	-	TRBD1	TRBJ1-1	CASSSRTGDEAFF	TGTGCCAGCAGCTCCCGGACAGGCGATGAAGCTTTCTTT
TRBV12-3/TRBV12-4	-	-	TRBJ1-6	CASSLRGNSPLHF	TGTGCCAGCAGTTTAAGGGGGAACTCACCCCTCCACTTT
TRBV29-1	-	TRBD1	TRBJ1-2	CSVGPEGQYGYTF	TGCAGCGTTGGCCCCGAGGGACAGTATGGCTACACCTTC
TRBV24-1	-	TRBD2	TRBJ2-1	CATRWTGGLAGGIEQFF	TGTGCCACCCGATGGACAGGGGGACTAGCGGGAGGTATTGAGCAGTTCTTC
TRBV2	-	-	TRBJ1-1	CASSREQGGNTEAFF	TGTGCCAGCAGTCGGGAACAGGGAGGAAACACTGAAGCTTTCTTT
TRBV6-5	-	-	TRBJ1-2	CASSPTDYGYTF	TGTGCCAGCAGTCCTACAGACTATGGCTACACCTTC
TRBV24-1	-	TRBD1	TRBJ2-1	CATSPGGSYNEQFF	TGTGCCACCTCCCCAGGGGGATCCTACAATGAGCAGTTCTTC
TRBV6-2/TRBV6-3	-	-	TRBJ1-5	CASSYSGTSNQPQHF	TGTGCCAGCAGTTACTCCGGGACCAGCAATCAGCCCCAGCATTTT
TRBV28	-	TRBD1	TRBJ1-5	CASSLQGGNNQPQHF	TGTGCCAGCAGTTTACAGGGGGGTAATAATCAGCCCCAGCATTTT
TRBV27	-	-	TRBJ2-3	CASSFLYGGADTQYF	TGTGCCAGCAGTTTTCTCTACGGAGGGGCAGATACGCAGTATTTT
TRBV27	-	-	TRBJ2-7	CASSPVPGASYEQYF	TGTGCCAGCAGTCCGGTGCCTGGGGCCTCCTACGAGCAGTACTTC
TRBV15	-	-	TRBJ2-1	CATSRHQFEQFF	TGTGCCACCAGCAGACACCAATTTGAGCAGTTCTTC
TRBV5-8	-	-	TRBJ1-1	CASSLGSRQNTEAFF	TGTGCCAGCAGCTTGGGGAGCAGACAGAACACTGAAGCTTTCTTT
TRBV4-3	-	-	TRBJ1-4	CASSQDLRNNEKLFF	TGCGCCAGCAGCCAAGATCTACGGAATAATGAAAAACTGTTTTTT
TRBV27	-	TRBD1	TRBJ2-7	CASSQTGAYEQYF	TGTGCCAGCAGTCAGACAGGGGCCTACGAGCAGTACTTC
TRBV5-4	-	TRBD2	TRBJ2-3	CASSSAGGRADTQYF	TGTGCCAGCAGCTCAGCGGGAGGGCGGGCAGATACGCAGTATTTT
TRBV6-1	once	TRBD1	TRBJ1-2	CASSEGSGGQGYGYTF	TGTGCCAGCAGTGAGGGCTCCGGAGGACAGGGCTATGGCTACACCTTC
TRBV5-1	-	-	TRBJ1-1	CASSFVSFDTEAFF	TGCGCCAGCAGCTTTGTCAGTTTTGACACTGAAGCTTTCTTT
TRBV19	-	-	TRBJ1-2	CASSEEGSPNYGYTF	TGTGCCAGTAGTGAGGAGGGGTCCCCTAACTATGGCTACACCTTC
TRBV19	-	-	TRBJ2-4	CASTPGLANIQYF	TGTGCCAGTACGCCAGGGCTGGCAAACATTCAGTACTTC
TRBV7-9	-	-	TRBJ1-2	CASSLRADYGYTF	TGTGCCAGCAGCTTGAGGGCGGACTATGGCTACACCTTC
TRBV28	-	-	TRBJ1-3	CASTDRFRGNTIYF	TGTGCCAGCACAGACAGGTTCAGGGGAAACACCATATATTTT
TRBV6-5	-	-	TRBJ2-2	CASRDSGLTGELFF	TGTGCCAGCAGGGATTCAGGACTTACCGGGGAGCTGTTTTTT
TRBV11-3	-	TRBD2	TRBJ2-1	CASRYSGGGLAGVKEQFF	TGTGCCAGCCGCTACTCCGGGGGGGGACTAGCGGGAGTAAAAGAGCAGTTCTTC
TRBV19	-	-	TRBJ2-7	CASTPRGRPYEQYF	TGTGCCAGTACCCCACGGGGGCGTCCCTACGAGCAGTACTTC
TRBV10-1	-	TRBD2	TRBJ2-1	CASSPPLRAGNYNEQFF	TGCGCCAGCAGCCCGCCTTTGCGAGCGGGGAACTACAATGAGCAGTTCTTC
TRBV18	-	-	TRBJ1-2	CASSPGSDSNYGYTF	TGTGCCAGCTCACCAGGGTCAGACAGCAACTATGGCTACACCTTC
TRBV9	-	-	TRBJ2-5	CASSVATSGEQETQYF	TGTGCCAGCAGCGTAGCTACATCGGGGGAACAAGAGACCCAGTACTTC
TRBV27	-	-	TRBJ1-5	CASRYDGGSNQPQHF	TGTGCCAGTCGATATGACGGAGGTAGCAATCAGCCCCAGCATTTT
TRBV7-9	-	TRBD1	TRBJ1-1	CASSLGGQGARAFF	TGTGCCAGCAGCTTAGGGGGACAGGGGGCGCGGGCTTTCTTT
TRBV5-4	-	TRBD2	TRBJ2-2	CASSFLAGVGAGELFF	TGTGCCAGCAGCTTCCTAGCGGGAGTGGGGGCCGGGGAGCTGTTTTTT
TRBV30	-	-	TRBJ1-3	CAWSVSGNTIYF	TGTGCCTGGAGTGTGTCGGGGAACACCATATATTTT
TRBV18	-	-	TRBJ2-1	CASSPPVESSYNEQFF	TGTGCCAGCTCACCACCGGTAGAGAGCTCCTACAATGAGCAGTTCTTC
TRBV7-2	-	-	TRBJ2-7	CASRAAVLGSYEQYF	TGTGCCAGCAGGGCAGCGGTGCTAGGATCCTACGAGCAGTACTTC
TRBV5-4	-	-	TRBJ1-1	CASSPRGVDTEAFF	TGTGCCAGCAGCCCGCGAGGGGTGGACACTGAAGCTTTCTTT
TRBV4-1	-	-	TRBJ1-1	CASSPGGNTEAFF	TGCGCCAGCAGCCCGGGAGGGAACACTGAAGCTTTCTTT
TRBV6-4	few	TRBD2	TRBJ2-2	CASSEGGETGELFF	TGTGCCAGCAGTGAGGGGGGGGAGACCGGGGAGCTGTTTTTT
TRBV7-2	-	-	TRBJ2-5	CASSLDSTFQETQYF	TGTGCCAGCAGCTTGGACAGCACCTTCCAAGAGACCCAGTACTTC
TRBV7-8	-	TRBD2	TRBJ2-3	CASSFPTSGATDTQYF	TGTGCCAGCAGCTTCCCTACTAGCGGGGCCACAGATACGCAGTATTTT
TRBV25-1	-	-	TRBJ2-2	CASSDYRETGELFF	TGTGCCAGCAGTGATTACAGGGAGACCGGGGAGCTGTTTTTT
TRBV6-1	once	-	TRBJ1-1	CASSEAYRTEAFF	TGTGCCAGCAGTGAAGCGTATAGGACTGAAGCTTTCTTT
TRBV7-9	-	-	TRBJ2-1	CASSVGTRYNEQFF	TGTGCCAGCAGCGTCGGGACTCGCTACAATGAGCAGTTCTTC
TRBV9	-	-	TRBJ2-7	CASSVDFASYEQYF	TGTGCCAGCAGCGTAGATTTCGCTTCCTACGAGCAGTACTTC
TRBV19	-	-	TRBJ1-1	CASSIPGQLYMNTEAFF	TGTGCCAGTAGTATTCCCGGACAGTTATACATGAACACTGAAGCTTTCTTT
TRBV9	-	TRBD2	TRBJ2-2	CASSLEGSGRAGDGELFF	TGTGCCAGCAGCCTAGAGGGGAGCGGGAGGGCCGGAGACGGGGAGCTGTTTTTT
TRBV21-1	-	-	TRBJ2-3	CASSTYGRTGPTDTQYF	TGTGCCAGCAGCACGTATGGGAGGACAGGGCCCACAGATACGCAGTATTTT
TRBV7-6	-	-	TRBJ1-4	CASSARDAGESTNEKLFF	TGTGCCAGCAGCGCCCGGGACGCCGGTGAGAGTACTAATGAAAAACTGTTTTTT
TRBV7-8	once	-	TRBJ2-1	CASTIQGNNEQFF	TGTGCCAGCACCATACAGGGAAACAATGAGCAGTTCTTC
TRBV19	-	TRBD1	TRBJ1-5	CASKGEGDRGPNQPQHF	TGTGCCAGTAAGGGGGAGGGGGACAGGGGTCCCAATCAGCCCCAGCATTTT
TRBV13	-	-	TRBJ2-1	CASSRSGPQGEQFF	TGTGCCAGCAGCCGGTCCGGGCCCCAGGGTGAGCAGTTCTTC
TRBV7-9	-	-	TRBJ1-2	CASSVTQGLSNYGYTF	TGTGCCAGCAGCGTCACACAGGGCTTGTCTAACTATGGCTACACCTTC